Described below is a single T cell receptor (beta chain) sequence and its context. Its antigen has not been determined. Per-base quality was not reported, and no clone a single base away is much larger than it. The data are from a study of cytomegalovirus exposure and HLA in healthy donors (dated by TCRdb to the late 2010s). As for the study more broadly: An earlier analysis of 587 of the donors reported approximately 300 Gb of sequence data and 100 million to 120 million unique TCR beta sequences obtained from around 170 million T cells. An early release covering some 640 HLA-typed donors comprised roughly 300 gigabases of sequencing data and roughly 85 million unique TCR sequences. Among the approximately 400 genotyped donors, approximately 82% belonged to the genetic ancestry cluster associated with self-reported Caucasian donors. The study aimed to test whether signatures of past pathogen exposure could be identified by cataloging public T cell receptors. Using immunosequencing, the study profiled T cell repertoires from around 670 subjects and related those repertoires to cytomegalovirus serostatus. A separate validation cohort of about 110 different subjects was used in addition to the approximately 640-subject first cohort. To predict cytomegalovirus infection status, the study brought together high-throughput TCR immunosequencing, statistical association of individual TCRs with disease status, and machine learning. In a later analysis, previously published TCR beta repertoires from some 640 donors were re-analyzed and high-resolution HLA genotyping was added so that TCR occurrence patterns could be studied. Rather than using new phenotypic data, the later analysis identified candidate immune exposures from TCR beta sequences and from how often those sequences occurred across donors. To decide whether each TCR beta V gene segment behaved as functional or pseudogenic, an earlier analysis of 587 of the donors relied on high-throughput TCR beta sequencing. Alongside the repertoire data, information on donor age, sex, ethnicity and CMV serostatus was compiled. A later genetic analysis took genome-wide SNP genotypes for about three fifths of the roughly 700 donors and used that subset as a discovery cohort. Every repertoire in the discovery cohort had been generated on one and the same sequencing platform. Class I and class II HLA loci were covered by the typing at four-digit resolution. Typing coverage varied by locus: roughly 620-640 donors for A, B, C, DRB1 and DQB1; about 520 for DQA1; some 610 for DPA1; 450 to 480 for DPB1. Several DR-DQ haplotypes were handled as single units for association and clustering because linkage in the cohort was strong. Across 300 to 400 genotyped donors of the cohort, an average of about 240,000 unique TCR beta nucleotide sequences per donor were sequenced, and roughly a sixth of those sequences were non-productive. Broader findings and caveats from the paper: The study listed 150 to 200 TCR beta chains as associated with cytomegalovirus. The sequencing pipeline was judged likely to have produced a cluster of highly shared sequence variants as a technical artifact. Because some donors lacked HLA typing at each locus, the association tests relied only on the typed subset. The 87-base-pair reads could not distinguish some IMGT-functional V segments, including TRBV6-2 and TRBV6-3, so those segments were excluded. The only immune exposure information available for the cohort was CMV serostatus. Several of the top co-occurrence clusters appeared to be linked to parvovirus B19, influenza, CMV and Epstein-Barr virus, according to a later analysis. A further reported finding was that TCR beta sequences accurately predicted the HLA-A and HLA-B alleles for most subjects in the first cohort. The earlier analysis of about 600 of the donors excluded some 15 rarely observed V segments, including chromosome 9 orphons, because counts were too low. Only TCR beta chains were sequenced in this cohort, and the absence of alpha or paired-chain data limited detectable features. Linkage disequilibrium might explain the correlated functional status among segregating V segments, but an unknown experimental factor could not be ruled out. The presence/absence analyses assumed that sequencing depth was roughly uniform across donors, and that assumption may not be true. Three of the identified cytomegalovirus-associated TCR beta chains were confirmed in vitro to be specific for cytomegalovirus antigens. An earlier analysis of approximately 530 of the donors showed that most TCR beta V segments appeared in productive rearrangements either about 90% or about 30% of the time, which broadly matched IMGT annotations. Most CMV-associated TCR beta chains appeared to be HLA-restricted in a later analysis, and the HLA associations seemed to be driven largely by CMV exposure. In a later analysis, the rate of TCR association differed among HLA loci, with DRB1 alleles having the most associated TCRs and HLA-C alleles having the fewest. When HLA alleles, especially DR and DQ, strongly co-occurred, attributing TCR associations to individual alleles was difficult. In a later analysis, HLA-associated TCR beta chains showed more clonal expansion and lower generation probabilities than non-associated chains that were equally common. According to a later genetic analysis, donors in an Asian-associated ancestry cluster had fewer N-insertions in productive TCRs than the approximately 630-donor mean. The authors suggested that the approach could potentially be extended to other disease states and immunological phenotypes. Most TCR sequences were observed very rarely across donors, whereas some public TCRs were present in many individuals. V-gene and J-gene trimming of TCR beta chains was associated with a missense DCLRE1C variant in a later genetic analysis, and the association was replicated in an independent cohort. At a false discovery rate of 0.05, a later analysis linked 15,000 to 20,000 TCR beta sequences to specific HLA alleles. In both the original and validation cohorts, the classifier was reported to diagnose cytomegalovirus status with high specificity and sensitivity.

Unmatched junction bases come to 0, with V trimmed by 10 bases and J by 8 bases. The CDR3, cysteine through phenylalanine, is 9 amino acids long. Only CDR3 DNA is held: 27 bases, read in frame from base 1. CDR1 is given as SGHRS and CDR2 as YFSETQ, both from the germline V gene. The library was built by means of the immunoSEQ multiplex PCR assay. The multiplex PCR relied on a mix of 60 forward primers for TCR Vbeta segments and 13 reverse primers for TCR Jbeta segments. Amplification of the CDR3 region of rearranged TCR beta genes was performed with a multiplex PCR assay on genomic DNA. The Illumina HiSeq System was used to sequence the amplified TCR beta libraries as 87-base-pair reads. The study's own analysis went as follows. A later analysis counted tens of millions of unique TCR beta chains across the 690 or so repertoires, and around 9.9 million of these chains were shared by at least two donors. Raw reads were error-corrected and collapsed into unique sequences by a nearest-neighbor algorithm in which closely related sequences were merged to remove PCR and sequencing errors. To assign V, D and J gene segments, CDR3 sequences were aligned to IMGT reference sequences. For a sequence to be retained, a match of at least six nucleotides was required to both a V gene segment and a J gene segment. A rearrangement was called productive if the CDR3 had no stop codons and remained in frame with V and J, and every other rearrangement was called non-productive. Following IMGT convention, CDR3 was defined as the stretch from the second conserved V-encoded cysteine up to the conserved J-encoded phenylalanine. Sequences without an unambiguous match to a single V gene segment were excluded from the earlier analysis of about 630 of the donors. In an earlier analysis of approximately 550 of the donors, V segments were called functional above 56.7% productive rearrangements and were called segregating when the between-donor standard deviation exceeded 5%. To diagnose cytomegalovirus status from the catalog of TCR beta chain sequences, a statistical classification framework was built. A later analysis assigned V and J genes by comparing TCR nucleotide sequences with IMGT/GENE-DB human TR gene sequences. A later analysis assigned CDR3 sequences and most-parsimonious VDJ recombination scenarios with the TCRdist pipeline. In a later analysis, each TCR beta chain was defined by its CDR3 amino acid sequence together with its V-gene family, and reads lacking a unique V-gene family were excluded. In a later analysis, around 650 highly shared, low-generation-probability nucleotide sequences were removed to address suspected cross-contamination and a sequencing artifact. In a later analysis, a clonal expansion index was calculated for each public chain from normalized within-repertoire ranks of inferred template counts. Generation probabilities in a later analysis came from a VDJ recombination model fitted to out-of-frame rearrangements, and those results were checked against IGoR. A later analysis scored TCR-TCR, TCR-HLA and TCR-CMV co-occurrence with hypergeometric tests, applying a repertoire-size bias correction to TCR pairs. False discovery rates were estimated in a later analysis by permuting HLA or CMV assignments 20 times. A later analysis grouped co-occurring TCRs with DBSCAN, adding TCRdist sequence similarity when clustering within HLA-allele-positive subsets. For co-occurrence clustering, repertoires with fewer than 30,000 or more than 120,000 public chains were excluded, along with about five repertoires with anomalous nucleotide sharing. In its TCRdb copy, this immuneACCESS table keeps in-frame sequences only and misses some clones. Where compared with another copy, unresolved V genes explain less than half of these, and the others have no known cause. V and J calls and clone size follow that table, whereas D and trimming were derived from the DNA. Here the sample has approximately 170,000 clones; roughly 84% occur a single time. The ten biggest clones cover approximately 1.2% of the sample.

The cohort comprised 666 healthy bone marrow donors. All cohort members were sampled while nominally healthy, although unrecorded immune exposures were likely present. The donor was CMV seronegative and belonged to the group of over 350 seronegative cohort members. A peripheral blood sample was collected from each donor, and TCR beta sequencing was performed on peripheral blood mononuclear cells. Genomic DNA extraction from the blood cell samples was performed with the Qiagen DNeasy Blood Extraction Kit. The sequence derives from a boy between 2 and 10 years old in good health and CMV-seronegative. Specimen: PBMCs. The chain is encoded by TRBV5-1 joined to TRBJ2-1; 7 bases in the junction line up with TRBD2. CDR3 loop: CAGGDEQFF. In nucleotides, the sequence is TGCGCCGGGGGGGATGAGCAGTTCTTC.